This T cell receptor beta chain was sequenced in a study of blood T cell repertoires in COVID-19. At the level of the study: Sample material is recorded as cDNA or gDNA derived from T cells, B-cell-depleted T cells, or PBMCs.

Per the study methods: Amplifying reference gene primers gave estimates of nucleated cell counts. Clones were read by immunoSEQ multiplex PCR, and TCRdb kept only the in-frame ones, dropping some. The V and J calls and clone size are taken from that table; D and trimming were inferred from the DNA. This table holds about 81,000 clones, about 90% found once. The CDR3 extends over 14 amino acids. Germline V CDR1 and CDR2: ENHRY, SYGVKD. V shed 11 bases and J 4 bases; nucleotides not matched to a gene: 9. V and J are TRBV10-3 and TRBJ2-2, with 8 bases lining up with TRBD2. The sequence was collected from a woman of 80 years or more with acute or convalescent COVID-19. Sequenced input: peripheral blood. CDR3 residues: CAAAGAGGTGELFF. CDR3 in DNA: TGTGCCGCAGCGGGGGCCGGGGGCACCGGGGAGCTGTTTTTT.